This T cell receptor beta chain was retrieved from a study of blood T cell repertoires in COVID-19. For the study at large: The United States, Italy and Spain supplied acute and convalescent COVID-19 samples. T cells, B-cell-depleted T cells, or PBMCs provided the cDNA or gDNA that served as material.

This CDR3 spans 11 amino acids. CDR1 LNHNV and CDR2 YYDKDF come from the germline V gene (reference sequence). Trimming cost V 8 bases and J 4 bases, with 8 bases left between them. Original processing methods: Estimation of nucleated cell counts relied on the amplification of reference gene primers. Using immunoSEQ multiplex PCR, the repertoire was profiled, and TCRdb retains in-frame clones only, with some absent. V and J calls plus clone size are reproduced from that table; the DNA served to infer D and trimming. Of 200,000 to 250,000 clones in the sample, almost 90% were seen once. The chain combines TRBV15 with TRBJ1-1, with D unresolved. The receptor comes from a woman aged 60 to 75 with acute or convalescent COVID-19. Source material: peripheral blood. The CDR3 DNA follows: TGTGCCACCGGTGATAGCACTGAAGCTTTCTTT. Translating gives CATGDSTEAFF.